This T cell receptor (beta chain) was recovered during a study of OX40 agonist ivuxolimab in advanced cancers. Only in-frame clones appear in the TCRdb table, and some are missing; sequencing was by immunoSEQ multiplex PCR. The repertoire has 70,000 to 85,000 clones, about 88% of them found once; the top ten carry 0.95% to 1.3%. Trimming removed 6 bases from V and 2 bases from J, with 14 bases in between. The CDR3 runs 15 residues. Germline CDR1 SNHLY, CDR2 FYNNEI. The material was CD4+ or CD8+ T cells sorted from blood, obtained in a trial of the OX40 agonist ivuxolimab. This TCR came from an adult with an advanced solid tumor such as melanoma, head and neck, liver or kidney cancer. The chain joins TRBV2 to TRBJ1-3; D unresolved. CDR3 loop: CASRAGLTTGNTIYF. The CDR3 DNA reads TGTGCCAGCAGGGCGGGCCTGACGACTGGAAACACCATATATTTT. The full variable domain, completed using reference TRBV2 and TRBJ1-3, is EPEVTQTPSHQVTQMGQEVILRCVPISNHLYFYWYRQILGQKVEFLVSFYNNEISEKSEIFDDQFSVERPDGSNFTLKIRSTKLEDSAMYFCASRAGLTTGNTIYFGEGSWLTVV.